This TCR beta chain emerged from a study of blood T cell repertoires in COVID-19. Study in general: Donors in Cohort 3 counted as recovered after two negative PCRs, clearance, or symptom resolution. The samples span acute and convalescent COVID-19 from the United States, Italy and Spain.

In the source study's methods: Reference gene primer amplification yielded estimated nucleated cell counts. TCRdb's copy holds only in-frame clones and misses some; the assay was immunoSEQ multiplex PCR. D and trimming were read from the DNA, whereas the V and J calls and clone size are those reported in that table. In the table there are approximately 150,000 clones, 79% of which are singletons. Germline values: CDR1 LNHDA, CDR2 SQIVND (reference sequence). The CDR3 sequence is 13 residues long. Trimming shortened V by 5 bases and J by 6 bases, and 10 bases separated the two germline ends. Participant reports of clinical history set cohort assignment.

The genes are TRBV19 and TRBJ2-2; tentative D call: TRBD1 (6 bases). The sequence derives from a woman aged 70-85 years in a cohort exposed to, infected with or recovered from COVID-19 (not recorded which). Sequencing used PBMCs or T cells enriched from blood (not recorded which). The CDR3 is CASSLTGPGELFF. In DNA, the CDR3 is TGTGCCAGTAGTCTAACAGGGCCCGGGGAGCTGTTTTTT.